The 19 T cell receptor beta chains reported below all come from one sample, sequenced in a study of blood T cells in healthy people across ages (dated by TCRdb to between 2014 and 2017). Libraries were built with 5' RACE. The sequencer was an Illumina HiSeq 2500. The second PCR ran for roughly 7 to 11 cycles and used a J-beta primer mix along with a sample-barcoded 5' primer. The public sequencing data were trimmed at Q25 with fastp and processed into clonotypes with MiXCR by TCRdb, which kept only in-frame beta chains. Under each unique CDR3 protein, matching rows form one entry showing the most common genes and DNA. The sample profile shows hundreds of thousands of distinct CDR3 sequences; 40% to 45% of them were found once. Under 25% of the sample rests with the top ten. Input material: blood. Receptors originate from a woman aged 55-75 years in good health.

CDR3 amino acids: CSVEAGRGNTF. CDR3 nucleotides: TGCAGCGTTGAAGCTGGAAGGGGCAACACCTTC. This sequence joins TRBV29-1 and TRBJ1-2; D perhaps matches TRBD1 (5 bases). V lost 1 base and J lost 12, with 12 bases in between. This CDR3 comprises 11 residues. CDR1 is SQVTM and CDR2 is ANQGSEA in the germline V gene.

The chain couples TRBV28 to TRBJ2-5, with D possibly being TRBD2 (6 bases). The V end lost 7 bases, the J end lost 2 bases, and 14 bases lay between the germline ends. The CDR3 has 14 residues. The germline CDR1 and CDR2 sequences are MDHEN and SYDVKM. CDR3 DNA sequence: TGTGCCAGCACCCAGCCCGGGGGACAAGAGACCCAGTACTTC. Protein: CASTQPGGQETQYF.

This clonotype was observed a handful of times. J is TRBJ1-5 and V is TRBV4-2, with a tentative D call TRBD1 (5 bases). The CDR3 consists of 18 residues. Deletions cut 2 bases from V and 0 bases from J, with 17 bases between. In germline, CDR1 is LGHNA, CDR2 YNFKEQ. This CDR3 reads CASSQSPDSRNSNQPQHF. Written as DNA, the CDR3 is TGTGCCAGCAGCCAAAGTCCAGACAGCCGCAATAGCAATCAGCCCCAGCATTTT.

There are many counts of this clonotype. This chain connects TRBV20-1 to TRBJ2-7; TRBD2 is a possible D gene (6 bases). This CDR3 has 15 amino acids. The germline V gene encodes CDR1 DFQATT and CDR2 SNEGSKA (reference sequence). V was cut by 8 bases and J by 6 bases, with 26 bases left in between. The CDR3 loop is CSTPGPLSLGGEQYF. In DNA, the CDR3 is TGCAGTACACCGGGACCCCTTAGTCTGGGAGGCGAGCAGTACTTC.

The chain combines TRBV6-2 or TRBV6-3 with TRBJ1-1; TRBD1 might be the D (5 bases). This CDR3 region has 12 residues. The germline V gene has CDR1 MNHEY and CDR2 SVGEGT. V lost 6 bases to trimming and J lost 0 bases, with 5 bases between them. The CDR3: CASRTVNTEAFF. For the CDR3, the DNA is TGTGCCAGCAGGACAGTGAACACTGAAGCTTTCTTT.

The chain couples TRBV3-1 to TRBJ1-4; D remains unclear. CDR1 and CDR2 (germline): LGHDT, YNNKEL (reference sequence). The CDR3 has 15 amino acids. The V end lost 1 base, the J end lost 2 bases, and 8 bases lay between the germline ends. CDR3 protein: CASSQVLVTNEKLFF. The CDR3 DNA sequence: TGTGCCAGCAGCCAAGTGTTAGTCACTAATGAAAAACTGTTTTTT.

The chain links TRBV6-5 to TRBJ2-5, with 9 bases lining up with TRBD1. The J call may be mistaken, given a closer DNA end match to TRBJ2-7. This CDR3 has 13 residues. CDR1 is MNHEY, CDR2 SVGAGI, per germline. The CDR3 DNA is TGTGCCAGCGGCGTGGGACAGGGTTACGAGCAGTACTTC. This gives the protein CASGVGQGYEQYF.

This rearrangement joins TRBV20-1 to TRBJ1-2, with a possible D match to TRBD1 (6 bases). V dropped 6 bases and J dropped 7 bases, with 21 bases sitting between them. The CDR3 runs 14 residues. Germline CDR1 and CDR2: DFQATT and SNEGSKA (reference sequence). This CDR3 is CSAYPQGSVGGYTF. Written as DNA, the CDR3 is TGCAGTGCATACCCACAGGGCTCAGTAGGTGGCTACACCTTC.

This clonotype was picked up a small number of times. This chain joins TRBV5-1 and TRBJ2-7; D is possibly TRBD1 (6 bases). The CDR3 consists of 14 residues. Per the germline V gene, CDR1 is SGHRS and CDR2 is YFSETQ. The ends were cut back, 5 bases at V and 3 bases at J, with 15 bases in the middle. For the CDR3, the DNA is TGCGCCAGCAGATCTTCGGACAGCTACTACGAGCAGTACTTC. Its translation is CASRSSDSYYEQYF. Based on the CDR3 plus reference TRBV5-1 and TRBJ2-7, the full variable domain is KAGVTQTPRYLIKTRGQQVTLSCSPISGHRSVSWYQQTPGQGLQFLFEYFSETQRNKGNFPGRFSGRQFSNSRSEMNVSTLELGDSALYLCASRSSDSYYEQYFGPGTRLTVT.

A note on this clonotype: Sequence at one end of the junction differs from germline and may be a read error. The V and J genes are TRBV28 and TRBJ1-1; a possible D gene is TRBD1 (5 bases). CDR3 length equals 15 residues. Germline loops: CDR1 MDHEN, CDR2 SYDVKM. The CDR3 DNA reads TGTGCCAGCAGCCCCCCAGGGTATCGGAACACTAAAGCTTTCTTT. Residues: CASSPPGYRNTKAFF.

The chain is built from TRBV9 and TRBJ1-2, with a tentative D call TRBD1 (5 bases). Germline CDR1 reads SGDLS; CDR2 reads YYNGEE. This CDR3 is built from 15 residues. The V and J ends lost 0 bases and 7 bases respectively, with 16 bases between them. This CDR3 is CASSVEMGRESGYTF. Written as DNA, the CDR3 is TGTGCCAGCAGCGTAGAGATGGGACGGGAAAGTGGCTACACCTTC.

V and J are TRBV6-2 or TRBV6-3 and TRBJ1-2, with 10 bases lining up with TRBD1. V lost 5 bases, J lost 6 bases, and 15 bases stayed unmatched. The CDR3 is 17 amino acids. Per germline, CDR1 MNHEY and CDR2 SVGEGT. Written as DNA, the CDR3 is TGTGCCAGCAGTCACCACTTTGGACAGGGGGATCGAGATGGCTACACCTTC. Residues: CASSHHFGQGDRDGYTF.

V usage is TRBV4-2 and J usage is TRBJ2-3; D may correspond to TRBD1 or TRBD2 (6 bases each). The germline CDR1 and CDR2 sequences are LGHNA and YNFKEQ. This CDR3 is 18 amino acids long. Trimming cost V 4 bases and J 0 bases, with 20 bases left between them. The CDR3: CASSRQGGTPVSTDTQYF. The CDR3 DNA is TGTGCCAGCAGCCGGCAAGGCGGGACACCTGTAAGCACAGATACGCAGTATTTT.

This clonotype was seen only a few times. The rearrangement links TRBV6-2 or TRBV6-3 to TRBJ2-5; TRBD2 matches 9 bases. V dropped 4 bases and J dropped 2; count of bases not matched to a gene: 2. The CDR3 contains 14 residues. Germline values: CDR1 MNHEY, CDR2 SVGEGT. DNA of the CDR3: TGTGCCAGCAGTTTTCTAGCGGGACAAGAGACCCAGTACTTC. Its protein is CASSFLAGQETQYF.

The J gene is TRBJ2-3, the V gene TRBV5-1; 7 bases are a match to TRBD1. Germline CDR1 reads SGHRS; CDR2 reads YFSETQ. V was pared by 0 bases and J by 1 base, with 5 bases of the junction left unmatched. This CDR3 is 16 amino acids long. The CDR3 loop reads CASSLENRGGTDTQYF. CDR3 nucleotide sequence: TGCGCCAGCAGCTTGGAAAACAGGGGAGGCACAGATACGCAGTATTTT.

The J gene is TRBJ2-7, the V gene TRBV20-1, with TRBD2 matching over 7 bases. The CDR3 totals 15 residues. The germline V gene has CDR1 DFQATT and CDR2 SNEGSKA (reference sequence). V dropped 3 bases and J dropped 0; count of bases not matched to a gene: 8. For the CDR3, the DNA is TGCAGTGCTAGGTCATCTAGCGGCCTCTCCTACGAGCAGTACTTC. Amino acids: CSARSSSGLSYEQYF.

The chain is built from TRBV24-1 and TRBJ1-5; D gene uncertain. The CDR3 is 17 amino acids. The V end was cut by 4 bases, the J end by 2 bases, with 17 bases between. Germline V gene lookup returns CDR1 KGHDR and CDR2 SFDVKD. The CDR3 sequence is CATSDPGRLPGNQPQHF. The CDR3 bases are TGTGCCACCAGTGACCCGGGCCGCCTCCCCGGCAATCAGCCCCAGCATTTT.

Of note for this clonotype: The junction and the germline gene differ at one end; a read error may be behind it. This sequence joins TRBV4-3 and TRBJ2-5; TRBD2 might be the D (6 bases). Near its end, the DNA agrees better with TRBJ2-4, so the J call may be wrong. The CDR3 contains 16 residues. CDR1 and CDR2 (germline): LGHNA, YSLEER. CDR3 protein: CTSSQGSGTSGNIQYF. The DNA for the CDR3 is TGCACCAGCAGCCAAGGCTCCGGGACTTCAGGAAACATTCAGTACTTC.

This clonotype showed up just a few times. The genes are TRBV12-3 or TRBV12-4 and TRBJ1-2; no definite D call. The CDR3 has 12 amino acids. V lost 3 bases and J 5 bases, leaving 7 bases between the germline ends. Here the CDR3 DNA reads TGTGCCAGCAGTTTCGACGATTATGGCTACACCTTC. Amino acid sequence: CASSFDDYGYTF.